This entry lists 2 T cell receptor beta chains sequenced from one sample in a study of cytomegalovirus exposure and HLA in healthy donors. The PCR contained 60 Vbeta and 13 Jbeta primers. Profiling relied on immunoSEQ multiplex PCR, and the TCRdb table lists in-frame clones only, not all of them. The data hold 150,000 to 200,000 clones, with 85% observed a single time. Sequences were obtained from PBMCs. These receptors came from a woman aged 45-60 years in good health and CMV-seronegative.

The chain has TRBV28 and TRBJ2-7, with D perhaps TRBD2 (6 bases). This CDR3 is 13 amino acids long. Trimming removed 7 bases at V and 6 bases at J, with 16 bases between. Per the germline V gene, CDR1 is MDHEN and CDR2 is SYDVKM. The CDR3 bases are TGTGCCAGCAAGGAGGGAACCTTTCGCGAGCAGTACTTC. This translates into CASKEGTFREQYF.

This sequence joins TRBV9 and TRBJ1-5; a weak D match, TRBD1 (6 bases). V lost 4 bases and J lost 3, with 8 bases in between. Germline V gene data show CDR1 as SGDLS and CDR2 as YYNGEE. The CDR3 has 13 residues. CDR3 in DNA: TGTGCCAGCAGCCGGACAGACAATCAGCCCCAGCATTTT. This codes for CASSRTDNQPQHF.